These 30 T cell receptor beta chains came from one sample sequenced in a study of early T cells in non-severe SARS-CoV-2 infection. MiXCR, applied by TCRdb to the 5' RACE reads, yields one record per CDR3 protein. The sample has some 81,000 distinct CDR3 sequences; 7.5% to 10% are singletons. Input material: whole blood. These receptors originate from an adult who was a healthcare worker with PCR-confirmed SARS-CoV-2 infection or an uninfected control (not recorded which).

This clonotype showed up many times. This chain uses TRBV7-9 with TRBJ2-5; D is ambiguous. The V end was cut by 4 bases, the J end by 4 bases, with 13 bases between. The CDR3 runs 14 residues. From germline, CDR1 is SEHNR and CDR2 FQNEAQ (reference sequence). CDR3 sequence reads: CASSSPLIRETQYF. The CDR3 nucleotides read TGTGCCAGCAGCTCCCCTCTAATCCGAGAGACCCAGTACTTC.

This clonotype has a handful of counts. J is TRBJ2-2 and V is TRBV12-5, with D perhaps TRBD2 (5 bases). CDR3 length equals 14 residues. With 6 bases removed from V and 7 bases from J, the gap between germline ends came to 15 bases. The germline CDR1 and CDR2 sequences are LGHNT and FRNRAP. The CDR3 region is CASGRGSLNGELFF. In nucleotides, the CDR3 is TGTGCTAGTGGCCGCGGGTCATTGAACGGGGAGCTGTTTTTT. Combining the CDR3 with reference TRBV12-5 and TRBJ2-2 gives the whole variable domain DARVTQTPRHKVTEMGQEVTMRCQPILGHNTVFWYRQTMMQGLELLAYFRNRAPLDDSGMPKDRFSAEMPDATLATLKIQPSEPRDSAVYFCASGRGSLNGELFFGEGSRLTVL.

V gene TRBV29-1 combines with J gene TRBJ2-5; D remains unclear. The CDR3 runs to 13 residues. The V end was cut by 3 bases, the J end by 5 bases, with 13 bases between. Germline-derived CDR1 and CDR2 are SQVTM and ANQGSEA. CDR3 loop: CSVELPGRETQYF. The CDR3 coding sequence is TGCAGCGTTGAGCTTCCGGGCCGGGAGACCCAGTACTTC.

The sample holds many counts of this clonotype. The chain couples TRBV6-2 or TRBV6-3 to TRBJ2-7; weak D call: TRBD1 (7 bases). V was shortened by 2 bases and J by 5 bases, with 13 bases between the two germline ends. The CDR3 loop spans 14 amino acids. Germline V gene data show CDR1 as MNHEY and CDR2 as SVGEGT. Written as DNA, the CDR3 is TGTGCCAGCAGTTACCGACAGGGAGGCAACGAGCAGTACTTC. Translated: CASSYRQGGNEQYF.

This chain joins TRBV6-2 or TRBV6-3 and TRBJ2-2; 7 bases map to TRBD2. Germline loops: CDR1 MNHEY, CDR2 SVGEGT. CDR3 size: 16 residues. V lost 6 bases, J lost 6 bases, and 13 bases stayed unmatched. The CDR3 nucleotides read TGTGCCAGCAGCTCGACTAGCCTTTACGGACCCGGGGAGCTGTTTTTT. Its translation: CASSSTSLYGPGELFF.

This clonotype has a count of ten or more. V and J are TRBV20-1 and TRBJ2-7; D might be TRBD2 (6 bases). Trimming removed 3 bases at V and 7 bases at J, with 13 bases between. The germline V gene encodes CDR1 DFQATT and CDR2 SNEGSKA (reference sequence). The CDR3 is 12 amino acids. In DNA, the CDR3 is TGCAGTGCTAGTAGGCGGGATAAGGAGCAGTACTTC. Amino acid sequence: CSASRRDKEQYF.

This chain joins TRBV6-1 and TRBJ2-2; maybe TRBD1 (5 bases). The CDR3 spans 16 residues. Germline CDR1 reads MNHNS; CDR2 reads SASEGT. V lost 5 bases to trimming and J lost 4 bases, with 17 bases between them. CDR3 coding DNA: TGTGCCAGCAGTAGAGGCTTCGGAAGGGGCACCGGGGAGCTGTTTTTT. It encodes CASSRGFGRGTGELFF.

As regards this clonotype: Here the CDR3 omits its conserved ending phenylalanine or tryptophan, so a read error is the likely source. The chain has TRBV18 and TRBJ1-2, with TRBD1 matching 10 bases. Germline V CDR1 and CDR2: KGHSH, LQKENI. Trimming removed 4 bases from V and 6 bases from J; junction bases left unmatched: 5. There are 14 residues in the CDR3. The CDR3 sequence: CASSLGTGENGYTS. As DNA, the CDR3 is TGTGCCAGCTCACTGGGGACAGGGGAGAATGGCTACACCTCC.

This clonotype was counted ten times or more. The chain recombines TRBV20-1 with TRBJ2-1; D may correspond to TRBD1 or TRBD2 (5 bases each). Trimming took 4 bases from V and 15 from J, leaving 16 bases between them. This CDR3 has 11 residues. CDR1 is DFQATT, CDR2 SNEGSKA, per germline (reference sequence). The chain's CDR3 is CSATTPGPAFF. CDR3 coding DNA: TGCAGTGCTACTACGCCGGGACCGGCGTTCTTC.

This clonotype was detected ten times or more. The V call is TRBV10-1, the J call TRBJ2-3; TRBD2 matches at 9 bases. The CDR3 runs 19 residues. J gave up 0 bases and V 0 bases, and 10 bases lay outside the gene matches. Germline V gives CDR1 WNHNN, CDR2 SYGVQD (reference sequence). The CDR3 sequence: CASSESPGLAGISTDTQYF. The CDR3 DNA reads TGCGCCAGCAGTGAGTCGCCCGGGCTAGCGGGAATTAGCACAGATACGCAGTATTTT.

The sample holds many counts of this clonotype. The chain combines TRBV28 with TRBJ2-7, with D unresolved. CDR3 length: 11 amino acids. Per the germline V gene, CDR1 is MDHEN and CDR2 is SYDVKM. V lost 4 bases and J 3 bases, leaving 4 bases between the germline ends. Here the CDR3 DNA reads TGTGCCAGCAGTTACCACTACGAGCAGTACTTC. Translating it yields CASSYHYEQYF. Drawing the rest from reference TRBV28 and TRBJ2-7, the complete variable domain is DVKVTQSSRYLVKRTGEKVFLECVQDMDHENMFWYRQDPGLGLRLIYFSYDVKMKEKGDIPEGYSVSREKKERFSLILESASTNQTSMYLCASSYHYEQYFGPGTRLTVT.

In this sample, this clonotype turned up many times. This chain uses TRBV7-6 with TRBJ1-2, with TRBD1 as a possible D gene (5 bases). There are 14 residues in the CDR3. V was shortened by 9 bases and J by 1 base, with 15 bases between the two germline ends. The germline V gene has CDR1 SGHVS and CDR2 FNYEAQ. As DNA, the CDR3 is TGTGCCAGAGGGGACGGCCCGCTTAACTATGGCTACACCTTC. It translates to CARGDGPLNYGYTF.

The rearrangement links TRBV29-1 to TRBJ2-5; perhaps TRBD1 as D (5 bases). Germline V gene data show CDR1 as SQVTM and CDR2 as ANQGSEA. Trimming removed 0 bases from V and 10 bases from J, with 12 bases in between. The CDR3 is made up of 12 amino acids. CDR3 protein: CSVEDLLGDQYF. In DNA form, the CDR3 reads TGCAGCGTTGAAGATCTCTTAGGGGACCAGTACTTC.

This clonotype has just a few counts. The chain uses TRBV18 and TRBJ2-1; D could derive from TRBD1 or TRBD2 (5 bases each). Germline CDR1 reads KGHSH; CDR2 reads LQKENI. The CDR3 has 16 amino acids. The V end was cut by 3 bases, the J end by 5 bases, with 17 bases between. CDR3 sequence reads: CASSPRGDSNHNEQFF. The CDR3 coding sequence is TGTGCCAGCTCACCCCGAGGGGATTCTAACCACAATGAGCAGTTCTTC.

The J gene is TRBJ1-1, the V gene TRBV6-4, with 8 bases identical to TRBD1. CDR1 MRHNA and CDR2 SNTAGT come from the germline V gene. The CDR3 length is 13 residues. After removal of 5 bases from V and 7 bases from J, the junction contained 6 bases not matched to a gene. This CDR3 is CASSSTGTGEAFF. As DNA, the CDR3 is TGTGCCAGCAGTTCCACCGGGACAGGTGAAGCTTTCTTT.

This clonotype was found many times. The CDR3 loop reads CASSQDPAGLAGYQYF. The DNA for the CDR3 is TGTGCCAGCAGCCAAGACCCAGCGGGACTAGCGGGATACCAGTACTTC. The chain carries TRBV14 and TRBJ2-7; TRBD2 agrees at 13 bases. J was trimmed by 10 bases and V by 0 bases; bases with no gene match: 9. The CDR3 contains 16 residues. Germline V CDR1 and CDR2: SGHDN, FVKESK.

Ten or more counts support this clonotype. The chain uses TRBV7-3 and TRBJ2-5; D unresolved. The germline V gene encodes CDR1 SGHTA and CDR2 FQGTGA. The CDR3 extends over 13 amino acids. With 5 bases removed from V and 0 bases from J, the gap between germline ends came to 7 bases. CDR3 in amino acids: CASSPSHQETQYF. In nucleotides, the CDR3 is TGTGCCAGCAGCCCCTCCCACCAAGAGACCCAGTACTTC.

This clonotype was seen only a few times. Here the CDR3 reads CASSPGQETQYF. CDR3 in DNA: TGCGCCAGCAGCCCGGGCCAAGAGACCCAGTACTTC. The V call is TRBV5-1, the J call TRBJ2-5; no clear D gene. The CDR3 totals 12 residues. V lost 4 bases to trimming and J lost 1 base, with 5 bases between them. Germline assignment: CDR1 SGHRS and CDR2 YFSETQ.

This clonotype was seen ten or more times. The rearrangement joins TRBV27 to TRBJ1-1; no definite D call. There are 14 residues in the CDR3. V lost 2 bases and J lost 1, with 8 bases in between. Germline V gene sequence: CDR1 MNHEY, CDR2 SMNVEV (reference sequence). The CDR3 protein is CASSLGRTNTEAFF. CDR3 bases: TGTGCCAGCAGTTTAGGACGGACGAACACTGAAGCTTTCTTT.

This rearrangement joins TRBV4-2 to TRBJ2-3; D not certain. Trimming cost V 0 bases and J 3 bases, with 10 bases left between them. Germline CDR1 reads LGHNA; CDR2 reads YNFKEQ. The CDR3 contains 15 residues. In DNA form, the CDR3 reads TGTGCCAGCAGCCAAGAGTATGGTAGTACAGATACGCAGTATTTT. Residues: CASSQEYGSTDTQYF.

This clonotype was detected a few times. The CDR3 spells CATSSGGGPYNEQFF. The CDR3 region has the DNA TGTGCCACCTCCTCAGGGGGAGGGCCCTACAATGAGCAGTTCTTC. This rearrangement joins TRBV24-1 to TRBJ2-1; D could derive from TRBD1 or TRBD2 (7 bases each). The CDR3 sequence is 15 residues long. Trimming cost V 9 bases and J 2 bases, with 16 bases left between them. Germline V gene lookup returns CDR1 KGHDR and CDR2 SFDVKD.

This clonotype has more than one count but fewer than ten. In nucleotides, the CDR3 is TGTGCCAGCAGCGAGACTAGCGGGGGCCTCTCTGGGGCCAACGTCCTGACTTTC. Protein: CASSETSGGLSGANVLTF. The gene calls are TRBV5-6 and TRBJ2-6, with 12 bases matching TRBD2. The trim removed 4 bases at V and 0 bases at J, leaving 5 bases unmatched. Germline V CDR1 and CDR2: SGHDT, YYEEEE. The CDR3 loop spans 18 amino acids. Complete variable domain (other parts from reference TRBV5-6 and TRBJ2-6): DAGVTQSPTHLIKTRGQQVTLRCSPKSGHDTVSWYQQALGQGPQFIFQYYEEEERQRGNFPDRFSGHQFPNYSSELNVNALLLGDSALYLCASSETSGGLSGANVLTFGAGSRLTVL.

This clonotype was found a few times. This rearrangement joins TRBV14 to TRBJ2-7, with 7 bases matching TRBD1. The CDR3 is 16 residues long. Trimming at V came to 0 bases and at J to 0 bases, leaving 5 bases not matched to a gene. Germline CDR1 reads SGHDN; CDR2 reads FVKESK. CDR3 nucleotides: TGTGCCAGCAGCCAAGAGACAGGGATGACCTCCTACGAGCAGTACTTC. Its protein product is CASSQETGMTSYEQYF.

In this sample, this clonotype turned up many times. V usage is TRBV12-3 or TRBV12-4 and J usage is TRBJ2-1; 7 bases are shared with TRBD2. With 4 bases clipped from V and 0 bases from J, the junction kept 3 bases outside the gene matches. CDR3 length equals 15 residues. CDR3 nucleotides: TGTGCCAGCAGTTCTCTAGCGGTCTCCTACAATGAGCAGTTCTTC. It is translated as CASSSLAVSYNEQFF.

The J gene is TRBJ1-2, the V gene TRBV28; the D is unclear. Germline-derived CDR1 and CDR2 are MDHEN and SYDVKM. This CDR3 has 14 amino acids. Between the trimmed V and J ends, which lost 1 base and 3 bases, there was a span of 9 bases. Here the CDR3 DNA reads TGTGCCAGCAGTTTATCTTGGGAGGACTATGGCTACACCTTC. It specifies CASSLSWEDYGYTF.

This sequence joins TRBV20-1 and TRBJ2-5, with a weak D call TRBD2 (5 bases). Deletions cut 2 bases from V and 4 bases from J, with 26 bases between. CDR3 length: 18 amino acids. CDR1 and CDR2 (germline): DFQATT, SNEGSKA (reference sequence). The DNA of the CDR3 is TGCAGTGCTAGATTTGGGAAAGGCCCCAACCGACTACTAGAGACCCAGTACTTC. It yields the protein CSARFGKGPNRLLETQYF.

This clonotype was observed a handful of times. The chain employs TRBV7-9 and TRBJ1-3; D is undetermined. Germline V CDR1 and CDR2: SEHNR, FQNEAQ (reference sequence). This CDR3 is built from 15 residues. Trimming took 4 bases from V and 3 from J, leaving 13 bases between them. The CDR3 nucleotides read TGTGCCAGCAGCTCCCGGAAGAACGGTGGAAACACCATATATTTT. Translation: CASSSRKNGGNTIYF.

This clonotype was observed a handful of times. This chain joins TRBV6-6 and TRBJ1-6; 7 nucleotides match TRBD1. In germline, CDR1 is MNHNY, CDR2 SVGAGI (reference sequence). CDR3 length: 15 residues. Losses at the gene ends were 8 bases for V and 6 bases for J; bases not matched to a gene: 10. This CDR3 reads CASEPQGGSNSPLHF. CDR3 bases: TGTGCCAGCGAGCCCCAGGGGGGGAGTAATTCACCCCTCCACTTT.

This clonotype was observed a few times. V is TRBV15 and J is TRBJ2-3; 11 bases match TRBD1. V lost 9 bases to trimming and J lost 5 bases; unmatched junction nucleotides: 7. Germline V CDR1 and CDR2: LNHNV, YYDKDF (reference sequence). The CDR3 consists of 14 residues. CDR3 protein: CATDRGRGLDTQYF. The CDR3 DNA reads TGTGCCACGGACAGGGGGCGAGGGTTAGATACGCAGTATTTT.

In this sample, this clonotype turned up a few times. This chain joins TRBV19 and TRBJ1-5; 7 positions agree with TRBD1. V was pared by 3 bases and J by 5 bases, with 10 bases of the junction left unmatched. Germline V gives CDR1 LNHDA, CDR2 SQIVND (reference sequence). This CDR3 spans 16 amino acids. The DNA for the CDR3 is TGTGCCAGTAGTATGACAGGGCCACGCGGCGATCAGCCCCAGCATTTT. Encoded protein: CASSMTGPRGDQPQHF.